The rows below give T cell receptor beta chains drawn from one sample of a study of regulatory T cells in long-lasting Graves disease. TCRdb reanalysed the multiplex PCR reads using MiXCR and keeps one entry per CDR3 protein. The data contain around 400,000 distinct CDR3 sequences, about 20% of them seen just once; the ten biggest clones take up 26%. The source material was peripheral blood mononuclear cells (PBMCs), sampled when the disease was refractory, from a patient treated with antithyroid drugs. Every receptor here comes from a female donor with Graves disease. Each CDR3 is given with its conserved first and last residue. The D gene is left open where the match is weak. Some rows have no size entry. The others give once, few or many, or a class for an expanded clone.

V gene	J gene	clone size	D gene	CDR3 DNA	CDR3 protein
TRBV5-1	TRBJ1-1	.	.	TGCGCCAGCAGCTCTGCGGAGGGGAGGAACACTGAAGCTTTCTTT	CASSSAEGRNTEAFF
TRBV5-4	TRBJ2-2	few	.	TGTGCCAGCAGTTTAACACGGACCGGGGAGCTGTTTTTT	CASSLTRTGELFF
TRBV19	TRBJ1-1	.	.	TGTGCCAGTAGTATAACGGGAGGGGTCGGGACTGAAGCTTTCTTT	CASSITGGVGTEAFF
TRBV7-2	TRBJ2-7	many	.	TGTGCCAGCAGCTTAACCGTCCAGTACGAGCAGTACTTC	CASSLTVQYEQYF
TRBV7-3	TRBJ2-7	few	.	TGTGCCAGCAGCCCTAGCGCCCACATGAGCCACGAGCAGTACTTC	CASSPSAHMSHEQYF
TRBV7-9	TRBJ1-4	.	TRBD1	TGTGCCAGCAGCTTATCGACCAGTAGGAGACAGGGCGAAAAACTGTTTTTT	CASSLSTSRRQGEKLFF
TRBV11-2	TRBJ1-1	many	.	TGTGCCAGCAGCCTCAGACAGGACAACACTGAAGCTTTCTTT	CASSLRQDNTEAFF
TRBV2	TRBJ2-7	many	TRBD2	TGTGCCACCCATAGCGGGCAGGGAATCGGCGAGCAGTACTTC	CATHSGQGIGEQYF
TRBV29-1	TRBJ1-1	.	.	TGCAGCGTTGACTCGGCGGGGAACACTGAAGCTTTCTTT	CSVDSAGNTEAFF
TRBV4-3	TRBJ2-5	.	TRBD2	TGCGCCAGCAGCCAAGGATGGAGCGGGAGGGCCGGGGAGACCCAGTACTTC	CASSQGWSGRAGETQYF
TRBV12-3/TRBV12-4	TRBJ1-2	many	.	TGTGCCAGCAGTTTGTCGCAGGCCTATGGCTACACCTTC	CASSLSQAYGYTF
TRBV6-9	TRBJ2-3	few	.	TGTGCCAGCAGTTACCCCGGGGGAGGAGATACGCAGTATTTT	CASSYPGGGDTQYF
TRBV19	TRBJ1-5	.	TRBD1	TGTGCCAGTAGACAGGGGGGGAACAGCAATCAGCCCCAGCATTTT	CASRQGGNSNQPQHF
TRBV3-1	TRBJ1-5	many	TRBD1	TGTGCCAGCAGTCCACAGGGGGCAAGCAATCAGCCCCAGCATTTT	CASSPQGASNQPQHF
TRBV15	TRBJ1-5	many	.	TGTGCCACCAGCCAAAATCGACAACGCAATCAGCCCCAGCATTTT	CATSQNRQRNQPQHF
TRBV28	TRBJ2-5	many	.	TGTGCCAGCAGGGGGTTCGGGGGTCAAGAGACCCAGTACTTC	CASRGFGGQETQYF
TRBV7-9	TRBJ2-7	few	TRBD2	TGTGCCAGCAGCCGTGGGGGACTAGCCTACGAGCAGTACTTC	CASSRGGLAYEQYF
TRBV6-2/TRBV6-3	TRBJ2-7	.	TRBD2	TGTGCCAGCAGCCGGGGACTAGCGGGAATAACCTACGAGCAGTACTTC	CASSRGLAGITYEQYF
TRBV20-1	TRBJ1-1	.	.	TGCAGTGCTAAAGACCTTCTTAGGGGCACTGAAGCTTTCTTT	CSAKDLLRGTEAFF
TRBV2	TRBJ1-5	many	.	TGTGCCAGCACTTTGATGGCCTGGCGGCATCAGCCCCAGCATTTT	CASTLMAWRHQPQHF
TRBV27	TRBJ1-2	.	.	TGTGCCAGCAGTCCTCTAGGACTGGAAGGAAGATATGGCTACACCTTC	CASSPLGLEGRYGYTF
TRBV15	TRBJ2-5	many	.	TGTGCCACCAGCAGGGTAAAGGAGACCCAGTACTTC	CATSRVKETQYF
TRBV12-3/TRBV12-4	TRBJ2-2	many	TRBD1	TGTGCCAGCACCGGCGGACAGGGGATGGTTCACGGGGAGCTGTTTTTT	CASTGGQGMVHGELFF
TRBV11-1	TRBJ2-7	.	.	TGTGCCAGCAGCCAAGGAAGGGCATTGTCCTACGAGCAGTACTTC	CASSQGRALSYEQYF
TRBV28	TRBJ1-5	many	.	TGTGCCAGCAGTGTATCATATAAGACCAGGGCTGGCAATCAGCCCCAGCATTTT	CASSVSYKTRAGNQPQHF
TRBV20-1	TRBJ1-1	.	.	TGCAGTGCTAGAGACGCCGGAGGGATGGGCACTGAAGCTTTCTTT	CSARDAGGMGTEAFF
TRBV20-1	TRBJ2-1	many	TRBD2	TGCAGTGCTAGAGTTAGCGGGACCTTGGATGAGCAGTTCTTC	CSARVSGTLDEQFF
TRBV28	TRBJ1-2	.	.	TGTGCCAGCTGCCTGGGGGGGGATTATGGCTACACCTTC	CASCLGGDYGYTF
TRBV12-3/TRBV12-4	TRBJ1-6	many	.	TGTGCCAGCAGTTTATTCATGACGGAGACCGTTAATTCACCCCTCCACTTT	CASSLFMTETVNSPLHF
TRBV12-3/TRBV12-4	TRBJ2-1	.	TRBD1	TGTGCCAGCAGTTTGGGGACAGGGGGCTCTGCGGATGAGCAGTTCTTC	CASSLGTGGSADEQFF
TRBV6-1	TRBJ2-2	few	.	TGTGCCAGCAGTCGCCCTGGAGAGGACACCGGGGAGCTGTTTTTT	CASSRPGEDTGELFF
TRBV12-3/TRBV12-4	TRBJ2-2	.	.	TGTGCCAGCAGTTTAAAAGGGCTCGGCGGGGAGCTGTTTTTT	CASSLKGLGGELFF
TRBV20-1	TRBJ2-1	few	TRBD2	TGCAGTGCTAGAAAAGCGGGACTAGCCTACAATGAGCAGTTCTTC	CSARKAGLAYNEQFF
TRBV6-1	TRBJ1-1	few	TRBD1	TGTGCCAGCAGTGGGCGGACAGGGGGTGTGAACACTGAAGCTTTCTTT	CASSGRTGGVNTEAFF
TRBV12-3/TRBV12-4	TRBJ2-7	.	TRBD2	TGTGCCAGCAGTTCAGGGGGGACTAGCGTGTCGGACGAGCAGTACTTC	CASSSGGTSVSDEQYF
TRBV6-2/TRBV6-3	TRBJ1-2	many	.	TGTGCCAGCAGGACCCAGGGAGGAGGCTACACCTTC	CASRTQGGGYTF
TRBV28	TRBJ2-7	many	.	TGTGCCAGCAGTACGCACTACACGAACGAGCAGTACTTC	CASSTHYTNEQYF
TRBV11-2	TRBJ2-7	many	.	TGTGCCAGCAGCTTGAGAAGGAAGAGCTACGAGCAGTACTTC	CASSLRRKSYEQYF
TRBV4-2	TRBJ1-4	few	.	TGTGCCAGCAGCCAAGCCTTACGGCAGGGTGGAGGGTCGTCTAATGAAAAACTGTTTTTT	CASSQALRQGGGSSNEKLFF
TRBV5-1	TRBJ2-7	.	.	TGCGCCAGCAGCGAAGGACAGTACTCCTACGAGCAGTACTTC	CASSEGQYSYEQYF
TRBV6-1	TRBJ1-2	few	TRBD1	TGTGCCAGCGGGGAGACAGGGCTTAACTATGGCTACACCTTC	CASGETGLNYGYTF
TRBV20-1	TRBJ1-5	.	.	TGCAGTGCTAGTGGCTACAGTAGCAATCAGCCCCAGCATTTT	CSASGYSSNQPQHF
TRBV25-1	TRBJ2-5	few	TRBD2	TGTGCCAGCAGAGGGACTAGCGGGGAGACCCAGTACTTC	CASRGTSGETQYF
TRBV6-1	TRBJ2-7	few	.	TGTGCCAGCAGTCCCGCAAACTACGAGCAGTACTTC	CASSPANYEQYF
TRBV28	TRBJ2-7	many	TRBD1	TGTGCCAGCAACCCTAGACAGGGGAGGATCCACGAGCAGTACTTC	CASNPRQGRIHEQYF
TRBV28	TRBJ1-1	many	.	TGTGCCAGCAGTTCACCCGCCCCAATGAACACTGAAGCTTTCTTT	CASSSPAPMNTEAFF
TRBV5-1	TRBJ2-2	.	TRBD2	TGCGCCAGCAGCCTCAGACTAGCGGACCCCGGCGGGGAGCTGTTTTTT	CASSLRLADPGGELFF
TRBV5-1	TRBJ2-2	.	TRBD2	TGCGCCAGCAGCCTAGAAGGCGGGAGGAACACCGGGGAGCTGTTTTTT	CASSLEGGRNTGELFF
TRBV6-1	TRBJ2-7	few	.	TGTGCCAGCAGTCGTACAGAGGACTACGAGCAGTACTTC	CASSRTEDYEQYF
TRBV6-1	TRBJ1-5	.	.	TGTGCCAGCAGTGATACGCCCCGGGACAAAAATCAGCCCCAGCATTTT	CASSDTPRDKNQPQHF
TRBV29-1	TRBJ2-7	few	.	TGCAGCGTTGTCCTCGGAAACTACGAGCAGTACTTC	CSVVLGNYEQYF
TRBV7-6	TRBJ2-1	.	TRBD2	TGTGCCAGCAGCTTAGAAGTGACTAGCGAGTACAATGAGCAGTTCTTC	CASSLEVTSEYNEQFF
TRBV6-5	TRBJ2-7	.	.	TGTGCCAGCAGTTACTCTGGCTCCGGTAAAAGGCGCGAGCAGTACTTC	CASSYSGSGKRREQYF
TRBV5-6	TRBJ1-5	.	.	TGTGCCAGCAGCCGTTGGGCCATGGGGCTATATAGCAATCAGCCCCAGCATTTT	CASSRWAMGLYSNQPQHF
TRBV12-5	TRBJ2-4	.	.	TGTGCTAGTGGTGGCCACGGCGGCTCGGGAAACATTCAGTACTTC	CASGGHGGSGNIQYF
TRBV30	TRBJ2-7	many	.	TGTGCCTGGAGTAGGTGGAGGGATGAGCAGTACTTC	CAWSRWRDEQYF